The clone carrying this T cell receptor beta chain has ten or more counts. One junction end disagrees with the germline gene, perhaps due to a read error. Making use of molecular barcodes, quantitative 5'-RACE generated TCR beta libraries. Using its own MiXCR run on the 5' RACE reads, TCRdb lists one record per CDR3 protein. The table shows 220,000 or so distinct CDR3 sequences, with roughly 10% occurring only once. From germline, CDR1 is SSHAT and CDR2 FNYEAQ (reference sequence). The CDR3 loop spans 15 amino acids. The sample comes from a study of CD8 T cells in ankylosing spondylitis. The chain couples TRBV7-7 to TRBJ1-4; perhaps TRBD1 as D (6 bases). The clonotype was recovered from a male donor with ankylosing spondylitis or in good health (not recorded which). The sample was blood, either unsorted or a sorted T cell fraction (not recorded which). The CDR3 loop is CASSATGTPDEKLFF. The DNA of the CDR3 is TGTGCTAGCAGCGCTACCGGGACACCGGATGAAAAACTGTTTTTT.